One sample yielded the 29 T cell receptor beta chains listed below, sequenced in a study of shared clonotypes between healthy human individuals (dated by TCRdb to the early 2020s). Preparation of the library involved the immunoSEQ multiplex PCR assay. TCRdb holds this immuneACCESS table with in-frame rearrangements only. Some clones are missing; in checked studies, unresolved V genes explain under half, and the rest has no known cause. The sample data list about 770,000 clones, and 55% to 80% of these were observed just once. Around 1.8% of the sample lies in the top ten. The sample was memory CD4+ T cells sorted from blood. The cell subset or site label corresponds to: CD45RA-negative fraction. These receptors all stem from a young woman in good health.

The V gene is TRBV4-1, the J gene TRBJ1-4, with D maybe TRBD1 (5 bases). Germline V lookup: CDR1 MGHRA, CDR2 YSYEKL. Trimming removed 1 base from V and 3 bases from J, with 9 bases in between. CDR3 length: 15 amino acids. CDR3 sequence: CASSQGAGPNEKLFF. In nucleotides, the CDR3 is TGCGCCAGCAGCCAAGGAGCAGGGCCTAATGAAAAACTGTTTTTT.

The rearrangement links TRBV6-6 to TRBJ1-5; D is ambiguous. CDR3 length: 13 amino acids. The V gene lost 5 bases and the J gene lost 3 bases, with 8 bases spanning the gap. CDR1 is MNHNY and CDR2 is SVGAGI in the germline V gene (reference sequence). CDR3 sequence (DNA): TGTGCCAGCAGTGGTCAGGACAATCAGCCCCAGCATTTT. It specifies CASSGQDNQPQHF.

The chain employs TRBV7-8 and TRBJ1-1; D not certain. This CDR3 has 18 amino acids. Deletions cut 10 bases from V and 0 bases from J, with 27 bases between. Germline CDR1 SGHVS, CDR2 FQNEAQ. The CDR3 sequence: CATLVSTHYDDMNTEAFF. The DNA for the CDR3 is TGTGCCACCCTCGTGTCTACACACTACGACGACATGAACACTGAAGCTTTCTTT.

This clone was detected a few times. The gene calls are TRBV28 and TRBJ2-7; the D call may be TRBD1 or TRBD2 (6 bases each). Germline CDR1 and CDR2: MDHEN and SYDVKM. The CDR3 loop spans 14 amino acids. The V gene lost 6 bases and the J gene lost 7 bases, with 19 bases spanning the gap. In DNA form, the CDR3 reads TGTGCCAGCAGGACCAGGAGGGGGGAAAGGGAGCAGTACTTC. Its translation: CASRTRRGEREQYF.

The chain has TRBV28 and TRBJ2-2; D perhaps matches TRBD2 (6 bases). Between the trimmed V and J ends, which lost 5 bases and 1 base, there was a span of 11 bases. Germline values: CDR1 MDHEN, CDR2 SYDVKM. This CDR3 is 15 amino acids long. CDR3 coding DNA: TGTGCCAGCAGTAAACTAGCCCGGAACACCGGGGAGCTGTTTTTT. Translated, it gives CASSKLARNTGELFF.

The chain has TRBV5-4 and TRBJ1-6; tentative D call: TRBD1 (5 bases). Germline CDR1 reads SGHNT; CDR2 reads YYREEE (reference sequence). V was shortened by 0 bases and J by 11 bases, with 12 bases between the two germline ends. This CDR3 contains 14 residues. The CDR3 DNA is TGTGCCAGCAGCTTGGGCAGGGAAGCGACACCCCTCCACTTT. This gives the protein CASSLGREATPLHF.

Comment on this clone: An end of the junction differs from the germline gene, which may be a read error. The chain links TRBV28 to TRBJ1-1, with TRBD1 as a possible D gene (5 bases). Germline CDR1 MDHEN, CDR2 SYDVKM. This CDR3 contains 12 residues. CDR3 DNA sequence: TGTGCCAGCAGTTTCCCGGGACGCCACTCTCTCTTT. Translation gives CASSFPGRHSLF.

The V and J genes are TRBV5-1 and TRBJ2-3; unclear D gene. This CDR3 contains 12 residues. V shed 3 bases and J shed 7 bases, with 9 bases lying between them. Germline-derived CDR1 and CDR2 are SGHRS and YFSETQ. The CDR3, as DNA: TGCGCCAGCAGCTCACAGATATATACGCAGTATTTT. Amino acids: CASSSQIYTQYF.

This clone was counted ten times or more. The chain's CDR3 is CASSQGSRESELFF. The CDR3 DNA is TGTGCCAGCAGCCAAGGGAGCCGGGAGTCGGAACTGTTTTTT. This rearrangement joins TRBV4-2 to TRBJ1-4; D gene ambiguous. The ends were cut back, 1 base at V and 12 bases at J, with 15 bases in the middle. This CDR3 is 14 amino acids long. Germline CDR1 LGHNA, CDR2 YNFKEQ.

The chain has TRBV7-2 and TRBJ2-7, with TRBD2 identical over 12 bases. This CDR3 contains 14 residues. Trimming at V came to 5 bases and at J to 3 bases, leaving 2 bases not matched to a gene. CDR1 is SGHTA, CDR2 FQGNSA, per germline. This chain's CDR3 is CASSASGRGYEQYF. In nucleotides, the CDR3 is TGTGCCAGCAGCGCTAGCGGGAGGGGCTACGAGCAGTACTTC.

The CDR3 DNA follows: TGTGCCAGCAGCAAATTTCGCAGGCGGTACCAAGAGACCCAGTACTTC. Its translation: CASSKFRRRYQETQYF. V and J are TRBV21-1 and TRBJ2-5. TRBV21-1 is listed as a pseudogene. The CDR3 loop spans 16 amino acids.

The V call is TRBV6-4, the J call TRBJ2-3; D tentatively reads TRBD1 or TRBD2 (5 bases each). Per the germline V gene, CDR1 is MRHNA and CDR2 is SNTAGT. The CDR3 consists of 15 residues. V gave up 0 bases and J gave up 4 bases, with 11 bases separating them. CDR3 in amino acids: CASSDSVGGADTQYF. In DNA form, the CDR3 reads TGTGCCAGCAGTGACTCGGTTGGGGGAGCAGATACGCAGTATTTT.

This clone was observed a few times. This sample includes further DNA sequences coding for the same CDR3. The chain employs TRBV6-4 and TRBJ2-1; TRBD2 matches 8 bases. There are 14 residues in the CDR3. The germline CDR1 and CDR2 sequences are MRHNA and SNTAGT. V was clipped by 3 bases and J by 4 bases; unmatched bases: 2. The CDR3: CASSELAGYNEQFF. CDR3 nucleotide sequence: TGTGCCAGCAGTGAGCTAGCGGGTTACAATGAGCAGTTCTTC.

CDR3 region: CASSGETGARSPLHF. DNA for the CDR3: TGTGCCAGCAGTGGGGAGACAGGGGCTAGGTCACCCCTCCACTTT. The chain joins TRBV2 to TRBJ1-6, with 8 bases that match TRBD1. The ends lost 4 bases at V and 10 bases at J; junction bases unmatched: 9. The CDR3 is 15 residues long. Germline V gives CDR1 SNHLY, CDR2 FYNNEI.

The rearrangement uses TRBV5-1 and TRBJ1-1; 9 nucleotides agree with TRBD1. CDR3 size: 14 residues. V was clipped by 3 bases and J by 5 bases; unmatched bases: 5. CDR1 SGHRS and CDR2 YFSETQ come from the germline V gene. CDR3 sequence: CASSSWTGDTEAFF. In DNA, the CDR3 is TGCGCCAGCAGCTCATGGACAGGGGATACTGAAGCTTTCTTT.

In this sample, this clone turned up many times. The DNA for the CDR3 is TGTGCCGTACAGGGCGCGATCAATGAAAAACTGTTTTTT. Its protein product is CAVQGAINEKLFF. V gene TRBV19 combines with J gene TRBJ1-4; a weak D match, TRBD1 (6 bases). The CDR3 totals 13 residues. V lost 11 bases and J 5 bases, leaving 15 bases between the germline ends. Germline CDR1 LNHDA, CDR2 SQIVND (reference sequence).

This chain links TRBV6-6 with TRBJ1-2, with D perhaps matching TRBD1 (5 bases). Looked up from germline, CDR1 is MNHNY and CDR2 is SVGAGI (reference sequence). Trimming shortened V by 6 bases and J by 2 bases, and 10 bases separated the two germline ends. This CDR3 is built from 13 residues. The CDR3 is CASRGRDNYGYTF. As DNA, the CDR3 is TGTGCCAGCAGGGGCCGGGACAACTATGGCTACACCTTC.

The chain combines TRBV11-2 with TRBJ2-2; no reliable D call. The CDR3 is 13 amino acids. V was pared by 5 bases and J by 0 bases, with 4 bases between. The germline CDR1 and CDR2 sequences are SGHAT and FQNNGV. CDR3 protein: CASSLTNTGELFF. The CDR3 DNA follows: TGTGCCAGCAGCCTAACGAACACCGGGGAGCTGTTTTTT.

The rearrangement links TRBV5-6 to TRBJ2-5; D is unresolved. Per the germline V gene, CDR1 is SGHDT and CDR2 is YYEEEE. V was clipped by 4 bases and J by 4 bases, with 14 bases between them. The CDR3 loop spans 14 amino acids. In nucleotides, the CDR3 is TGTGCCAGCAGCATGGCAGCAACGGTAGAGACCCAGTACTTC. Translation gives CASSMAATVETQYF.

This clone was seen only once. The chain is built from TRBV28 and TRBJ1-2; a possible D gene is TRBD1 (6 bases). The CDR3 has 14 amino acids. Trimming cost V 7 bases and J 1 base, with 13 bases left between them. Germline values: CDR1 MDHEN, CDR2 SYDVKM. The CDR3 spells CASTTGPYNYGYTF. Here the CDR3 DNA reads TGTGCCAGCACCACAGGGCCTTATAACTATGGCTACACCTTC.

This clone was seen many times. The chain joins TRBV5-1 to TRBJ1-5; no firm D call. V was pared by 0 bases and J by 7 bases, with 8 bases between. CDR3 length equals 13 residues. Germline CDR1 SGHRS, CDR2 YFSETQ. The CDR3 coding sequence is TGCGCCAGCAGCTTGGATGTCAGCCAGCCCCAGCATTTT. This sequence encodes CASSLDVSQPQHF. Based on the CDR3 plus reference TRBV5-1 and TRBJ1-5, the full variable domain is KAGVTQTPRYLIKTRGQQVTLSCSPISGHRSVSWYQQTPGQGLQFLFEYFSETQRNKGNFPGRFSGRQFSNSRSEMNVSTLELGDSALYLCASSLDVSQPQHFGDGTRLSIL.

The V gene is TRBV5-1, the J gene TRBJ2-7; TRBD2 matches at 9 bases. V gave up 4 bases and J gave up 4 bases; unmatched junction bases: 12. Germline CDR1 and CDR2: SGHRS and YFSETQ. This CDR3 is 16 amino acids long. For the CDR3, the DNA is TGCGCCAGCAGCGGGTTAACTGGGACTAGCCGATACGAGCAGTACTTC. Its protein product is CASSGLTGTSRYEQYF. The full variable domain, with the rest looked up from reference TRBV5-1 and TRBJ2-7, is KAGVTQTPRYLIKTRGQQVTLSCSPISGHRSVSWYQQTPGQGLQFLFEYFSETQRNKGNFPGRFSGRQFSNSRSEMNVSTLELGDSALYLCASSGLTGTSRYEQYFGPGTRLTVT.

The chain has TRBV5-6 and TRBJ2-6; tentatively, D is TRBD1 or TRBD2 (6 bases each). CDR1 and CDR2 from the germline V gene are SGHDT and YYEEEE. V lost 5 bases and J 4 bases, leaving 19 bases between the germline ends. CDR3 size: 17 residues. CDR3 sequence: CASRSLGGGSGANVLTF. CDR3 DNA: TGTGCCAGCAGAAGCTTGGGGGGCGGTTCCGGGGCCAACGTCCTGACTTTC.

This sequence joins TRBV30 and TRBJ1-1, with unresolved D. V lost 4 bases and J 1 base, leaving 13 bases between the germline ends. The CDR3 spans 14 residues. Germline V gene data show CDR1 as GTSNPN and CDR2 as SVGIG (reference sequence). CDR3: CAWIRGSTNTEAFF. The CDR3 coding sequence is TGTGCCTGGATCAGAGGGTCCACGAACACTGAAGCTTTCTTT.

This CDR3 reads CASSISPGDYGYTF. The CDR3 region has the DNA TGTGCCAGCAGCATTTCGCCAGGGGACTATGGCTACACCTTC. The rearrangement uses TRBV2 and TRBJ1-2; a weak D match, TRBD1 (6 bases). Per the germline V gene, CDR1 is SNHLY and CDR2 is FYNNEI. This CDR3 has 14 residues. Trimming cost V 6 bases and J 3 bases, with 14 bases left between them.

Only one count was recorded for this clone. This rearrangement joins TRBV28 to TRBJ2-3, with D tentatively TRBD1 or TRBD2 (6 bases each). Germline V gene data show CDR1 as MDHEN and CDR2 as SYDVKM. The CDR3 contains 16 residues. V lost 5 bases to trimming and J lost 2 bases, with 17 bases between them. CDR3 sequence (DNA): TGTGCCAGCAGTCCAGTCGGGGGCGTCCCCACAGATACGCAGTATTTT. Protein product: CASSPVGGVPTDTQYF.

This clone was recorded a few times. The chain combines TRBV7-2 with TRBJ2-6; D unclear. CDR3 length equals 14 residues. Germline V CDR1 and CDR2: SGHTA, FQGNSA. V was shortened by 1 base and J by 4 bases, with 5 bases between the two germline ends. The CDR3 bases are TGTGCCAGCAGCTTAGGTCTCGGGGCCAACGTCCTGACTTTC. Its protein is CASSLGLGANVLTF.

This clone has a count of ten or more. Other DNA sequences in the same sample also yield this CDR3. V is TRBV27 and J is TRBJ1-1; 7 bases agree with TRBD1. Germline-derived CDR1 and CDR2 are MNHEY and SMNVEV (reference sequence). This CDR3 comprises 14 residues. V shed 6 bases and J 0 bases; nucleotides not matched to a gene: 4. The CDR3 protein is CASRTGVLNTEAFF. Here the CDR3 DNA reads TGTGCCAGCAGAACAGGGGTCCTGAACACTGAAGCTTTCTTT.

This clone has a handful of counts. The CDR3 DNA reads as TGTGCCAGTAGGATTTCGAGGGTGGCAGATACGCAGTATTTT. This translates into CASRISRVADTQYF. This chain joins TRBV19 and TRBJ2-3, with D possibly being TRBD2 (5 bases). CDR3 length equals 14 residues. Trimming removed 6 bases at V and 4 bases at J, with 14 bases between. CDR1 LNHDA and CDR2 SQIVND come from the germline V gene (reference sequence).